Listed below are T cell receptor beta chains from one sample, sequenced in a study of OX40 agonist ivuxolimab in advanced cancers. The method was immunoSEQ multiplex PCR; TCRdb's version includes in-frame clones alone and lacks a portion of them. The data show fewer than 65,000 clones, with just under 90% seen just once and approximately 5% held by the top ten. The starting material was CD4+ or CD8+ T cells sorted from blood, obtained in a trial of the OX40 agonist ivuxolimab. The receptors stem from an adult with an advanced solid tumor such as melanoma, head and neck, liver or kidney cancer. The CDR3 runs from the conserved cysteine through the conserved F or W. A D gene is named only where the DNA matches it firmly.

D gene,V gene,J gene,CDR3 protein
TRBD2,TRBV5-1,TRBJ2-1,CASSWTSSHNEQFF
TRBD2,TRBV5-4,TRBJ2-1,CASSLAWSSGSNEQFF
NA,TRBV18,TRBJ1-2,CASSPEGDYGYTF
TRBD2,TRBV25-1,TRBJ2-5,CASSEYSGGETQYF
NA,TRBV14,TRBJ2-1,CASSQTRGVGYNEQFF
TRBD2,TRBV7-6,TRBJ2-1,CASSWGSGVPSYNEQFF
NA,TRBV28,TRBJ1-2,CASSPGGTGRNTYGYTF
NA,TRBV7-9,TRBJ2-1,CASSLSDGAVYNEQFF
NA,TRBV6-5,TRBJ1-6,CASSYRGGIGSPLHF
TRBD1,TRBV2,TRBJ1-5,CASTGDRGNSNQPQHF
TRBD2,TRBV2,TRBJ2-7,CASIPPRTGLAGEQYF
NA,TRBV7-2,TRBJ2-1,CASSFNPLNTVYNEQFF
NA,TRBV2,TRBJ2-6,CASSAGGSGANVLTF
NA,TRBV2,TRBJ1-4,CASSLGQKRPQDEKLFF
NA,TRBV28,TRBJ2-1,CASRLGLSKAEQFF
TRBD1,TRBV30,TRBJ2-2,CAGNTGTANTGELFF
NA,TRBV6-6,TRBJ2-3,CASSPKVVTDTQYF
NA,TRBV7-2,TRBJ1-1,CASSPRRTDTEAFF
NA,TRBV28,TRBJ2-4,CASSLAGGHIQYF
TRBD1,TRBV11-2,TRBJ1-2,CASSLSRDRFYTF
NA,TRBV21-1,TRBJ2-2,CASSSSIGLSTGELFF
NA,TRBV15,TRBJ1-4,CATSRDNGATNEKLFF
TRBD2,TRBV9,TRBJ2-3,CASSGYSSGFTDTQYF
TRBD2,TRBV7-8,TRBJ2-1,CASSWRTSGSRDEQFF
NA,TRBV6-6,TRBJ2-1,CASSPTSDFTEQFF
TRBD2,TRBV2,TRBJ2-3,CASSDAGATTDTQYF